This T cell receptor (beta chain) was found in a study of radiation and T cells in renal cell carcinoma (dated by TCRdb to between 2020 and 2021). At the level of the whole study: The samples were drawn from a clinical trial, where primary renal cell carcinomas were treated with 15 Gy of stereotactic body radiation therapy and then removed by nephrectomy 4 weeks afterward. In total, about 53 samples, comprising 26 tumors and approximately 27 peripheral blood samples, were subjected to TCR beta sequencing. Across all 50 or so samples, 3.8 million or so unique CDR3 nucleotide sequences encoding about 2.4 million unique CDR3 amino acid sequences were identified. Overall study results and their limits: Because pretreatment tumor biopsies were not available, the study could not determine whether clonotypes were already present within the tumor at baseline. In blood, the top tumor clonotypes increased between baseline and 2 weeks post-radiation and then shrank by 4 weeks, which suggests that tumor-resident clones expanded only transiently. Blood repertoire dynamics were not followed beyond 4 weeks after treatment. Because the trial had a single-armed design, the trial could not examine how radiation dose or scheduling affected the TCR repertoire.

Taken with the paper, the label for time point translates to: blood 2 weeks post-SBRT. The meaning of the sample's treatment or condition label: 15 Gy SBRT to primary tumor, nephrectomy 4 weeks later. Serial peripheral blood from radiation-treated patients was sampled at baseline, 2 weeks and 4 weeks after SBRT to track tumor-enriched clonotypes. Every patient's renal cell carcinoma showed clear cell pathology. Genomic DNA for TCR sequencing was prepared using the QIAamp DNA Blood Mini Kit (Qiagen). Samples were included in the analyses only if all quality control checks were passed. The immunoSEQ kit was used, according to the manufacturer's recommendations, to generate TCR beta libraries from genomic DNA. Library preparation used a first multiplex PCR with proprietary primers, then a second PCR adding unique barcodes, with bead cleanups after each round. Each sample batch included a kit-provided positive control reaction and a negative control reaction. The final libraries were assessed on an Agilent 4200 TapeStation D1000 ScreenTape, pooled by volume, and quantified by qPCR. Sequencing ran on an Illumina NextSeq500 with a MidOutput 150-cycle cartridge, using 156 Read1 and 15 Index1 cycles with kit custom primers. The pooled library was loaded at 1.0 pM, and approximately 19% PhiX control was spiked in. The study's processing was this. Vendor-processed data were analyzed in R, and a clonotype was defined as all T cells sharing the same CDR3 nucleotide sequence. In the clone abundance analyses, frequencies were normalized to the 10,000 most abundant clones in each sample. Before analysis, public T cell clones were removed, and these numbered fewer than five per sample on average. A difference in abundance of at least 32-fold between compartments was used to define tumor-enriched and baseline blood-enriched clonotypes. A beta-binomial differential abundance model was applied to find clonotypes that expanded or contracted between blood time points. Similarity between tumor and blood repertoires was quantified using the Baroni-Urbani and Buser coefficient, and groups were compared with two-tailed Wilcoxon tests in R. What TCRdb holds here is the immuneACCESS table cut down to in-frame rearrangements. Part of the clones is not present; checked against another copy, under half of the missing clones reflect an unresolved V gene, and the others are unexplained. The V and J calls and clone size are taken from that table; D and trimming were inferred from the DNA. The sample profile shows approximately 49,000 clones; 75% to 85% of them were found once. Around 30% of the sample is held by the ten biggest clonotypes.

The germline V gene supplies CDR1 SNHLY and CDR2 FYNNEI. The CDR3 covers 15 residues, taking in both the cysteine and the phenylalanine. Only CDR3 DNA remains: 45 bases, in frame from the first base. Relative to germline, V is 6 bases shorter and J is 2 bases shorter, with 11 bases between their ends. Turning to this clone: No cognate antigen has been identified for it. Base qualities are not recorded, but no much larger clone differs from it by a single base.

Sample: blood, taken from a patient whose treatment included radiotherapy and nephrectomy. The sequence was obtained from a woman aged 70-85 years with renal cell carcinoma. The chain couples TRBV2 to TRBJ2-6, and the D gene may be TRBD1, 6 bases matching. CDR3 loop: CASSRTGTGANVLTF. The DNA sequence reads TGTGCCAGCAGCAGAACAGGGACTGGGGCCAACGTCCTGACTTTC.